This T cell receptor beta chain was identified during a study of blood T cell repertoires in COVID-19. After removal of 2 bases from V and 6 bases from J, the junction contained 4 bases not matched to a gene. The CDR3 covers 14 residues. CDR1 and CDR2 (germline): MNHEY, SMNVEV (reference sequence). In the authors' methods: Estimation of nucleated cell counts relied on the amplification of reference gene primers. Some clones are missing from TCRdb's copy, which holds only in-frame ones; the method was immunoSEQ multiplex PCR. V, J and clone size are those of that table, while D and trimming were read from the DNA. Of around 140,000 clones in the sample, around 83% were seen once.

The V gene is TRBV27, the J gene TRBJ2-7; 10 bases line up with TRBD2. This TCR was recovered from a human donor in a cohort sampled during active COVID-19. Sequencing used peripheral blood. CDR3 in DNA: TGTGCCAGCAGTTTAAAAAGCGGGAGGGGCGAGCAGTACTTC. Protein product: CASSLKSGRGEQYF.